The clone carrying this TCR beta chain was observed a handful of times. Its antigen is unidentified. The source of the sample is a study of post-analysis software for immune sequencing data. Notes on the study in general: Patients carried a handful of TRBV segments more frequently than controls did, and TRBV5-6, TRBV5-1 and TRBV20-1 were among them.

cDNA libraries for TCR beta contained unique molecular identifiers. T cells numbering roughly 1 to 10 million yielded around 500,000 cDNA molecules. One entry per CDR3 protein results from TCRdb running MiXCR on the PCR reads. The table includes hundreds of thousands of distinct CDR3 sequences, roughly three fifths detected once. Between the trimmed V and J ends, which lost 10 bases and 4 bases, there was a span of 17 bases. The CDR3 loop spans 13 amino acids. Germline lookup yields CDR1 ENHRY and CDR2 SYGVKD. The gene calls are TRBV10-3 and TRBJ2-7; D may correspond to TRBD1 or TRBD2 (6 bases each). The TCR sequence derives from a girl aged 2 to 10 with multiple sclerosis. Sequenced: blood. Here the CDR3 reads CASQRGGYYEQYF. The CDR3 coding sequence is TGTGCCAGCCAACGAGGGGGGTATTACGAGCAGTACTTC.